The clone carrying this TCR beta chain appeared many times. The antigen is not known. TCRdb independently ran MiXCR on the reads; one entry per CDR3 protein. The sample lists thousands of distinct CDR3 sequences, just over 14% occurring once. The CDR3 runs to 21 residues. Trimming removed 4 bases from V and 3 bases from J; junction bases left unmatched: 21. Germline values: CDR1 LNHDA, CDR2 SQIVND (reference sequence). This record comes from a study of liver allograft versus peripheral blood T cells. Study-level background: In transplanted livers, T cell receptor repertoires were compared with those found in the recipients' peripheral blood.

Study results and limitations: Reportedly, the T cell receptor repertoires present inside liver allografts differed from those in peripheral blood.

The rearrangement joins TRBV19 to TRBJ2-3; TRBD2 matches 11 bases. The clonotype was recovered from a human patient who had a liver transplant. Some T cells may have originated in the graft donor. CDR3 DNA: TGTGCCAGTAGTACCCGTGACTTGGTAGCGGGGGGGCTGAAATCGACAGATACGCAGTATTTT. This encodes CASSTRDLVAGGLKSTDTQYF.